The 2 T cell receptor beta chains listed next were all sequenced from one sample in a study of graft-versus-host responses after intestinal transplantation. No antigens are known for them. TCRdb's copy holds only in-frame clones and misses some; the assay was immunoSEQ multiplex PCR. The data hold roughly 80,000 clones, with roughly 91% observed a single time. The material sequenced was unstimulated CD8+ T cells sorted from spleen or lymph node cells, taken before transplant. Receptor source: a human donor who was the organ donor for an intestinal transplant.

This clone occurred once. The chain links TRBV19 to TRBJ1-3; weak D call: TRBD1 (6 bases). Deletions cut 3 bases from V and 4 bases from J, with 7 bases between. Germline V gene lookup returns CDR1 LNHDA and CDR2 SQIVND (reference sequence). CDR3 length: 13 amino acids. DNA for the CDR3: TGTGCCAGTAGTATTGACAGGGGAAACACCATATATTTT. Translated, it gives CASSIDRGNTIYF. The full variable domain, completed using reference TRBV19 and TRBJ1-3, is DGGITQSPKYLFRKEGQNVTLSCEQNLNHDAMYWYRQDPGQGLRLIYYSQIVNDFQKGDIAEGYSVSREKKESFPLTVTSAQKNPTAFYLCASSIDRGNTIYFGEGSWLTVV.

J is TRBJ2-2 and V is TRBV9, with D perhaps given as TRBD1 or TRBD2 (7 bases each). The CDR3 sequence is 14 residues long. Germline V gene lookup returns CDR1 SGDLS and CDR2 YYNGEE. The ends were cut back, 5 bases at V and 5 bases at J, with 13 bases in the middle. CDR3 loop: CASRRGRGTGELFF. The CDR3 nucleotides are TGTGCCAGCAGAAGGGGGCGGGGGACCGGGGAGCTGTTTTTT.